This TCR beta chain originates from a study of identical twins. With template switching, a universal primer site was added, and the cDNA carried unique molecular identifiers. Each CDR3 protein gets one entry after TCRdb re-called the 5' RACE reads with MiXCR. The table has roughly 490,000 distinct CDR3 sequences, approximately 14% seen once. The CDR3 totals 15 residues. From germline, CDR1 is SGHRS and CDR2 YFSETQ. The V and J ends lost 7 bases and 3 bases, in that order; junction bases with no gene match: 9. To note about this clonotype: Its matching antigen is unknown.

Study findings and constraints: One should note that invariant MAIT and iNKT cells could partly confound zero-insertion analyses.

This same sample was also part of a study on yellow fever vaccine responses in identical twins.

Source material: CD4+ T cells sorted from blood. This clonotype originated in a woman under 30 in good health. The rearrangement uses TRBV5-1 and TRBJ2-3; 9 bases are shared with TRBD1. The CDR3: CASGWTGTGTDTQYF. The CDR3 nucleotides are TGCGCCAGCGGCTGGACCGGGACAGGGACAGATACGCAGTATTTT.